This record covers a single T cell receptor beta chain. The data derive from a study of T cells in Graves' hyperthyroidism and ophthalmopathy. TCR beta CDR3 region amplification was performed from RNA transcripts. The HTBI primer set drove a first-round RT-PCR of the TCR CDR3. A single record per CDR3 protein comes from TCRdb applying MiXCR to the multiplex PCR reads. The sample includes a few hundred thousand distinct CDR3 sequences, more than 15% of them seen just once. V gave up 6 bases and J gave up 2 bases; unmatched junction bases: 6. The CDR3 loop spans 15 amino acids. CDR1 is MNHNS and CDR2 is SASEGT in the germline V gene.

The V call is TRBV6-1, the J call TRBJ2-3, with 9 bases matching TRBD2. The sequence derives from a woman in her thirties or forties with Graves' ophthalmopathy. Sequencing input: blood. The DNA for the CDR3 is TGTGCCAGCAGGATAGCGGGGGCACTCACAGATACGCAGTATTTT. The encoded protein is CASRIAGALTDTQYF.